Following are 27 T cell receptor beta chains from one sample sequenced in a study of T cell responses to AZD1222 COVID-19 vaccine. Method: immunoSEQ multiplex PCR; TCRdb's copy keeps in-frame clones and lacks some. The table records around 130,000 clones, around 83% of them present only once. The specimen was peripheral blood, collected on day 0 of AZD1222 vaccination. These TCRs come from an adult in good health.

For this clone: Other DNA sequences in this specimen translate into the identical CDR3. The chain couples TRBV19 to TRBJ1-4; no definite D call. Germline V gives CDR1 LNHDA, CDR2 SQIVND (reference sequence). The CDR3 covers 15 residues. The germline V and J ends were trimmed by 3 bases and 2 bases, with 10 bases remaining between them. The CDR3 region has the DNA TGTGCCAGTAGTATGGGCACCGCGACTAATGAAAAACTGTTTTTT. Translated: CASSMGTATNEKLFF.

CDR3 sequence reads: CASSYTDREISYEQYF. In nucleotides, the CDR3 is TGCGCCAGCAGCTATACGGACAGGGAGATCTCCTACGAGCAGTACTTC. The rearrangement joins TRBV5-1 to TRBJ2-7, with 8 bases fitting TRBD1. This CDR3 comprises 16 residues. The V gene's germline CDR1 is SGHRS and CDR2 YFSETQ. J lost 0 bases, V lost 3 bases, and 8 bases had no gene match.

The V call is TRBV4-2, the J call TRBJ1-5; D is uncertain. V dropped 0 bases and J dropped 3 bases, with 9 bases sitting between them. Germline values: CDR1 LGHNA, CDR2 YNFKEQ. This CDR3 contains 15 residues. CDR3: CASSQDPGFNQPQHF. The CDR3 bases are TGTGCCAGCAGCCAAGATCCCGGGTTCAATCAGCCCCAGCATTTT.

The genes are TRBV15 and TRBJ2-2; the D call may be TRBD1 or TRBD2 (6 bases each). V lost 2 bases, J lost 5 bases, and 21 bases lay in between. Germline CDR1 reads LNHNV; CDR2 reads YYDKDF (reference sequence). The CDR3 has 18 amino acids. CDR3 nucleotides: TGTGCCACCAGCAGATATCGCCTCGGGGGCGGAAATACCGGGGAGCTGTTTTTT. Protein sequence: CATSRYRLGGGNTGELFF.

This chain links TRBV21-1 with TRBJ1-1. TRBV21-1 is annotated as a pseudogene. The CDR3 sequence is 14 residues long. The CDR3 bases are TGTGCCAGCACCAACACCTCCTGGAACACTGAAGCTTTCTTT. Residues: CASTNTSWNTEAFF.

The V and J genes are TRBV6-5 and TRBJ1-3, with 9 bases that match TRBD1. V gave up 10 bases and J gave up 4 bases; unmatched junction bases: 8. The germline gives CDR1 MNHEY, CDR2 SVGAGI. The CDR3 is made up of 14 amino acids. The CDR3 coding sequence is TGTGCCACCTCTAGGACAGGGGTCGGAAACACCATATATTTT. Encoded protein: CATSRTGVGNTIYF.

The chain has TRBV4-3 and TRBJ2-1; D uncertain. CDR1 LGHNA and CDR2 YSLEER come from the germline V gene. V lost 4 bases and J 9 bases, leaving 13 bases between the germline ends. This CDR3 spans 13 amino acids. Written as DNA, the CDR3 is TGCGCCAGCAGCCGGAAGGGCCCATCTGAGCAGTTCTTC. Protein sequence: CASSRKGPSEQFF.

This rearrangement joins TRBV5-4 to TRBJ1-4; D is possibly TRBD1 (5 bases). Trimming took 3 bases from V and 8 from J, leaving 14 bases between them. This CDR3 is 14 amino acids long. The germline V gene encodes CDR1 SGHNT and CDR2 YYREEE (reference sequence). The CDR3 region has the DNA TGTGCCAGCAGCTCGGGACCGGTAGTGGAAAAACTGTTTTTT. Translating gives CASSSGPVVEKLFF. The full variable domain, with the rest looked up from reference TRBV5-4 and TRBJ1-4, is ETGVTQSPTHLIKTRGQQVTLRCSSQSGHNTVSWYQQALGQGPQFIFQYYREEENGRGNFPPRFSGLQFPNYSSELNVNALELDDSALYLCASSSGPVVEKLFFGSGTQLSVL.

This clone has more than one count but fewer than ten. The chain joins TRBV7-2 to TRBJ2-7; D unclear. This CDR3 contains 13 residues. Trimming removed 2 bases from V and 4 bases from J, with 9 bases in between. Germline V gene lookup returns CDR1 SGHTA and CDR2 FQGNSA. The CDR3 loop is CASSLSYQYEQYF. The CDR3 coding sequence is TGTGCCAGCAGCTTAAGTTATCAATACGAGCAGTACTTC.

This chain connects TRBV7-2 to TRBJ2-5; possibly TRBD2 for D (6 bases). This CDR3 region has 14 residues. Trimming took off 0 bases at V and 5 bases at J, with 10 bases between the two ends. The germline gives CDR1 SGHTA, CDR2 FQGNSA. CDR3 protein: CASSLARGSETQYF. CDR3 DNA sequence: TGTGCCAGCAGCTTAGCGCGGGGTTCGGAGACCCAGTACTTC.

V gene TRBV10-3 combines with J gene TRBJ2-1, with TRBD2 matching 12 bases. The CDR3 is made up of 16 amino acids. V lost 10 bases, J lost 1 base, and 8 bases stayed unmatched. The V gene's germline CDR1 is ENHRY and CDR2 SYGVKD. The chain's CDR3 is CATQGTSGLSYNEQFF. The DNA for the CDR3 is TGTGCCACACAAGGGACTAGCGGGTTATCCTACAATGAGCAGTTCTTC.

The J gene is TRBJ1-1, the V gene TRBV24-1, with TRBD1 as a possible D gene (5 bases). This CDR3 is built from 15 residues. Germline lookup yields CDR1 KGHDR and CDR2 SFDVKD. Deletions cut 6 bases from V and 6 bases from J, with 19 bases between. CDR3 residues: CATSPLAGIMAEAFF. The CDR3 DNA is TGTGCCACCAGTCCTCTGGCAGGGATAATGGCTGAAGCTTTCTTT.

This rearrangement joins TRBV27 to TRBJ1-1; D is ambiguous. There are 12 residues in the CDR3. V lost 6 bases and J lost 9, with 14 bases in between. Germline CDR1 reads MNHEY; CDR2 reads SMNVEV (reference sequence). Here the CDR3 DNA reads TGTGCCAGCAGCCGGGGAGGGCTCCAAGCTTTCTTT. Translated, it gives CASSRGGLQAFF.

The rearrangement uses TRBV14 and TRBJ2-7; D gene uncertain. V was clipped by 0 bases and J by 10 bases, with 16 bases between them. Germline CDR1 and CDR2: SGHDN and FVKESK. The CDR3 sequence is 14 residues long. Here the CDR3 DNA reads TGTGCCAGCAGCCAAGATTTCTTGATAGGGTCCCAGTACTTC. Its protein is CASSQDFLIGSQYF.

This clone was seen a few times. The chain is built from TRBV19 and TRBJ1-2; a weak D match, TRBD1 (6 bases). The V end lost 4 bases, the J end lost 3 bases, and 15 bases lay between the germline ends. Germline lookup yields CDR1 LNHDA and CDR2 SQIVND (reference sequence). This CDR3 contains 15 residues. The CDR3 loop is CASSTPPPGDYGYTF. The CDR3 DNA follows: TGTGCCAGTAGTACGCCACCACCAGGGGACTATGGCTACACCTTC.

The V and J genes are TRBV7-2 and TRBJ1-5; TRBD1 agrees at 7 bases. CDR1 is SGHTA, CDR2 FQGNSA, per germline. The CDR3 loop spans 14 amino acids. With V trimmed by 3 bases and J by 4 bases, 3 bases remained unmatched. CDR3: CASSFGQANQPQHF. DNA of the CDR3: TGTGCCAGCAGCTTTGGACAGGCTAATCAGCCCCAGCATTTT.

The rearrangement joins TRBV5-1 to TRBJ1-5, with D possibly TRBD1 on 5 matching bases. Germline V gives CDR1 SGHRS, CDR2 YFSETQ. This CDR3 region has 14 residues. Trimming pared 0 bases from V and 4 bases from J, leaving 8 bases between. CDR3 sequence reads: CASSLDGGNQPQHF. The CDR3 DNA follows: TGCGCCAGCAGCTTGGACGGGGGTAATCAGCCCCAGCATTTT.

CDR3 residues: CASSYGQSNYGYTF. The DNA for the CDR3 is TGCGCCAGCAGCTATGGACAGTCTAACTATGGCTACACCTTC. The chain couples TRBV5-1 to TRBJ1-2, with D maybe TRBD1 (6 bases). V was clipped by 3 bases and J by 0 bases, with 9 bases between them. From germline, CDR1 is SGHRS and CDR2 YFSETQ. This CDR3 is 14 amino acids long.

This clone has only a few counts. The chain links TRBV7-2 to TRBJ2-1; no clear D. The germline V and J ends were trimmed by 2 bases and 8 bases, with 13 bases remaining between them. In germline, CDR1 is SGHTA, CDR2 FQGNSA. This CDR3 spans 14 amino acids. The CDR3 nucleotides are TGTGCCAGCAGCTTAAAACCAGCGCCGGATGAGCAGTTCTTC. Residues: CASSLKPAPDEQFF.

The V and J genes are TRBV25-1 and TRBJ2-7, with 10 bases fitting TRBD1. The V gene end was trimmed by 6 bases and the J gene end by 9 bases; junction bases not matched to a gene: 17. The CDR3 has 16 amino acids. CDR1 and CDR2 (germline): MGHDK, SYGVNS. CDR3 region: CASRTKPGQGIGVQYF. Written as DNA, the CDR3 is TGTGCCAGCAGGACGAAACCGGGACAGGGGATAGGGGTGCAGTACTTC.

The chain couples TRBV6-8 to TRBJ2-7; D might be TRBD1 or TRBD2, each matching 5 bases. The V end lost 7 bases, the J end lost 6 bases, and 22 bases lay between the germline ends. The CDR3 is 15 amino acids. Germline loops: CDR1 MNHGY, CDR2 SAAAGT. The CDR3 nucleotides are TGTGCCAGCACCGCCCCAGGGAGTGAAAGTTCCGAGCAGTACTTC. Translating it yields CASTAPGSESSEQYF.

The J gene is TRBJ1-1, the V gene TRBV5-1; no firm D call. This CDR3 contains 14 residues. The germline V gene encodes CDR1 SGHRS and CDR2 YFSETQ. Trimming removed 0 bases at V and 2 bases at J, with 8 bases between. The CDR3 loop is CASSLGRGNTEAFF. CDR3 nucleotide sequence: TGCGCCAGCAGCTTGGGGCGGGGAAACACTGAAGCTTTCTTT.

The J gene is TRBJ1-1, the V gene TRBV5-1; weak D call: TRBD1 (6 bases). CDR1 and CDR2 from the germline V gene are SGHRS and YFSETQ. This CDR3 is built from 14 residues. V shed 4 bases and J shed 4 bases, with 14 bases lying between them. The CDR3 nucleotides are TGCGCCAGCAGCCAACTAAGGGGGAGCACTGAAGCTTTCTTT. It translates to CASSQLRGSTEAFF.

The chain couples TRBV18 to TRBJ1-2; 8 nucleotides agree with TRBD1. V trimming: 5 bases; J trimming: 4 bases; junction bases outside the gene matches: 3. This CDR3 has 13 residues. CDR1 and CDR2 from the germline V gene are KGHSH and LQKENI. The CDR3 nucleotides are TGTGCCAGCTCATCCACAGGGGGCTATGGCTACACCTTC. Protein product: CASSSTGGYGYTF.

This chain joins TRBV4-1 and TRBJ1-1; the D gene is possibly TRBD1 (5 bases). V lost 0 bases and J 4 bases, leaving 18 bases between the germline ends. Looked up from germline, CDR1 is MGHRA and CDR2 is YSYEKL. The CDR3 has 17 residues. The CDR3 coding sequence is TGCGCCAGCAGCCAAGATCGCTTTCTGGGGGGGTCCACTGAAGCTTTCTTT. Encoded protein: CASSQDRFLGGSTEAFF.

The chain is built from TRBV9 and TRBJ2-7, with 8 bases that match TRBD2. The germline V gene has CDR1 SGDLS and CDR2 YYNGEE. The CDR3 has 14 residues. Losses at the gene ends were 3 bases for V and 6 bases for J; bases not matched to a gene: 8. This chain's CDR3 is CASSAGGRSGEQYF. DNA of the CDR3: TGTGCCAGCAGCGCGGGGGGGCGTTCGGGCGAGCAGTACTTC.

The chain has TRBV6-5 and TRBJ1-2, with D possibly being TRBD1 (5 bases). CDR3 length: 14 residues. V dropped 10 bases and J dropped 3 bases, with 18 bases sitting between them. The germline V gene encodes CDR1 MNHEY and CDR2 SVGAGI. The chain's CDR3 is CATRVRGSDYGYTF. The CDR3 DNA reads as TGTGCCACCAGGGTACGGGGCAGCGACTATGGCTACACCTTC.